This TCR beta chain was sequenced during a study of T-cell reconstitution after alpha-beta-depleted transplantation in children. This clonotype has at least ten counts. Using unique molecular identifiers, the investigators prepared the TCRbeta library. From the PCR reads, TCRdb called clonotypes with MiXCR, one entry per CDR3 protein. The data contain some 300,000 distinct CDR3 sequences, around 9.1% of them seen just once; the ten biggest clones take up just under 7.5%. The CDR3 length is 12 residues. Per the germline V gene, CDR1 is MDHEN and CDR2 is SYDVKM. Trimming shortened V by 7 bases and J by 3 bases, and 8 bases separated the two germline ends.

This sequence joins TRBV28 and TRBJ2-3; D is unclear. This sequence was found in a boy under three years old with acute myeloid leukemia, due to receive a stem cell transplant. Sequences were derived from PBMCs, sampled before TCRalphabeta/CD19-depleted stem cell transplant. The CDR3 loop is CASMRPTDTQYF. The CDR3 DNA reads TGTGCCAGCATGCGTCCAACAGATACGCAGTATTTT. Based on the CDR3 plus reference TRBV28 and TRBJ2-3, the full variable domain is DVKVTQSSRYLVKRTGEKVFLECVQDMDHENMFWYRQDPGLGLRLIYFSYDVKMKEKGDIPEGYSVSREKKERFSLILESASTNQTSMYLCASMRPTDTQYFGPGTRLTVL.